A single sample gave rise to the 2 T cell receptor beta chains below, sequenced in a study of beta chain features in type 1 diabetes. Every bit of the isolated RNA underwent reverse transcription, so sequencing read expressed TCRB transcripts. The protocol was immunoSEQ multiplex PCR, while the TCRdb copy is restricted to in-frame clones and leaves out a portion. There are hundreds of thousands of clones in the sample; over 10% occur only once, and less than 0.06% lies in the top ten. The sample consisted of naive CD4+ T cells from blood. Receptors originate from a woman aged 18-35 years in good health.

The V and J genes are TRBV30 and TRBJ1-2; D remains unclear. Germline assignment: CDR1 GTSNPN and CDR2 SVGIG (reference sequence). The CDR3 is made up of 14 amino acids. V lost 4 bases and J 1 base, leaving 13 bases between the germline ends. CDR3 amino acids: CAWTGPGRNYGYTF. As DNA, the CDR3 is TGTGCCTGGACAGGACCCGGTCGTAACTATGGCTACACCTTC.

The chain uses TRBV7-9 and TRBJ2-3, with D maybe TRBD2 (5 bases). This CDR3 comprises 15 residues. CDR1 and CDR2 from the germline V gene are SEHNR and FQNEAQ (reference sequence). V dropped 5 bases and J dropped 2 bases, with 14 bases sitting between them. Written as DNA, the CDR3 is TGTGCCAGCAGCGGCAGCCAGAGGGACACAGATACGCAGTATTTT. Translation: CASSGSQRDTDTQYF.